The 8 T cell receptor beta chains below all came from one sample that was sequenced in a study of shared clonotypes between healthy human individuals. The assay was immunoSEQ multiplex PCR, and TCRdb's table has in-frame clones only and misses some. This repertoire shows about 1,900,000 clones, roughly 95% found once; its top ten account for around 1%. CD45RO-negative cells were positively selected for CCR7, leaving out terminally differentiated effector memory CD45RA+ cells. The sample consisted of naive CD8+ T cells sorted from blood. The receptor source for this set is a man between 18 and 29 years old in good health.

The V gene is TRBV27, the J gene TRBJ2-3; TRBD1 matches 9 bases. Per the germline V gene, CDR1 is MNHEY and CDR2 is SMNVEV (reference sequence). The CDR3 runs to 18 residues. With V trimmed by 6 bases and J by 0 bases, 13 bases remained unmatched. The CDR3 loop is CASRRWTGVGTSTDTQYF. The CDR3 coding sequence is TGTGCCAGCAGGAGATGGACAGGGGTTGGGACGAGCACAGATACGCAGTATTTT.

The CDR3 DNA reads TGTGCCAGTACCCCTCAGGCCTCCGGAAACTTCGCCTACGAGCAGTACTTC. Amino acid sequence: CASTPQASGNFAYEQYF. The chain has TRBV19 and TRBJ2-7; D is unclear. V was cut by 7 bases and J by 2 bases, with 24 bases left in between. This CDR3 contains 17 residues. Germline V gene sequence: CDR1 LNHDA, CDR2 SQIVND (reference sequence).

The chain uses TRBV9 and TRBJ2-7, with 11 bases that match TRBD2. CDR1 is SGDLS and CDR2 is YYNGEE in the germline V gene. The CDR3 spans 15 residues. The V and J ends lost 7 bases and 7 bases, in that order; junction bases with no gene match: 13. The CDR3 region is CASSTSGGGVREQYF. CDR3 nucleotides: TGTGCCAGCTCTACTAGCGGGGGTGGTGTGAGGGAGCAGTACTTC.

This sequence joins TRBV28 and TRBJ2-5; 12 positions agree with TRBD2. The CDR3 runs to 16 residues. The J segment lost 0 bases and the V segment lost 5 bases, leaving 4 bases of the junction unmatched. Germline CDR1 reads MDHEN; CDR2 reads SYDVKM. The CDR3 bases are TGTGCCAGCAGTCACCGGACTAGCGGGGACCAAGAGACCCAGTACTTC. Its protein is CASSHRTSGDQETQYF.

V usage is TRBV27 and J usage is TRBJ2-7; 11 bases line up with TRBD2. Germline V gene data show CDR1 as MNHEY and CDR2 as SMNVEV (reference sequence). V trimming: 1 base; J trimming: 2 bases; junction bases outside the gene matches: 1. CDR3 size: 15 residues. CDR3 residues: CASSLFSGRAYEQYF. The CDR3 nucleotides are TGTGCCAGCAGTTTATTTAGCGGGAGGGCCTACGAGCAGTACTTC.

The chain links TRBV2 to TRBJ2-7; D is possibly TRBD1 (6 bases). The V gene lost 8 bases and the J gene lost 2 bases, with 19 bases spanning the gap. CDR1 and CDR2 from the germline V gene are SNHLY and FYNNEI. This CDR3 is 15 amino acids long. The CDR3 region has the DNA TGTGCCAGCCACCGGACAGCTACTACTCCCTACGAGCAGTACTTC. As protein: CASHRTATTPYEQYF.

CDR3 coding DNA: TGTGCCAGCAGCTTCCAAGCCAATGAGCAGTTCTTC. Its translation: CASSFQANEQFF. The chain recombines TRBV6-1 with TRBJ2-1, with D uncertain. CDR1 and CDR2 (germline): MNHNS, SASEGT. CDR3 length: 12 residues. Trimming cost V 6 bases and J 6 bases, with 9 bases left between them.

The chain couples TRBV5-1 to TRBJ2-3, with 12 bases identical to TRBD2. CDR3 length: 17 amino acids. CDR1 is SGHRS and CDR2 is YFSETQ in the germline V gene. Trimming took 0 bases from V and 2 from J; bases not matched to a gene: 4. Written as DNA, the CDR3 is TGCGCCAGCAGCTTGGCCGGACTAGCGGGGATCACAGATACGCAGTATTTT. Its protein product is CASSLAGLAGITDTQYF.